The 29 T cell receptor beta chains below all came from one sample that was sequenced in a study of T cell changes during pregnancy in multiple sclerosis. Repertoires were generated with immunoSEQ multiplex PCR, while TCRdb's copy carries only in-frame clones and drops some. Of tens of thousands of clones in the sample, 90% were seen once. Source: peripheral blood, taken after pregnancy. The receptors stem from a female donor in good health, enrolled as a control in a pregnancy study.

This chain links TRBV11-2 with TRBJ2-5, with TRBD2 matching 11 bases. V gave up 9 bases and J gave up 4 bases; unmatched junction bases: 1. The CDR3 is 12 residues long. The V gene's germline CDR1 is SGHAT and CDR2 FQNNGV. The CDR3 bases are TGTGCCAGTCTAGCGGGGGGAGAGACCCAGTACTTC. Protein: CASLAGGETQYF.

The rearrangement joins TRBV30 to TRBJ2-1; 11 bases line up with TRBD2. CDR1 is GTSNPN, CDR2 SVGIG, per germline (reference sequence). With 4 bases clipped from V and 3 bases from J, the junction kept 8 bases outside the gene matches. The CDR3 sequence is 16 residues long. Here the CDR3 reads CAWTNFTSGSYNEQFF. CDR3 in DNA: TGTGCCTGGACTAACTTTACTAGCGGGAGCTACAATGAGCAGTTCTTC. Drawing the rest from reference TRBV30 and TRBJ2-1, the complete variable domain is SQTIHQWPATLVQPVGSPLSLECTVEGTSNPNLYWYRQAAGRGLQLLFYSVGIGQISSEVPQNLSASRPQDRQFILSSKKLLLSDSGFYLCAWTNFTSGSYNEQFFGPGTRLTVL.

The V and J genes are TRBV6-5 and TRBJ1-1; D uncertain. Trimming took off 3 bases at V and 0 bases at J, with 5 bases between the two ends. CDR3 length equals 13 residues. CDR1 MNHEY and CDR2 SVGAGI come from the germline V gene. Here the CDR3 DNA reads TGTGCCAGCAGTTATGTAGTGAACACTGAAGCTTTCTTT. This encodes CASSYVVNTEAFF.

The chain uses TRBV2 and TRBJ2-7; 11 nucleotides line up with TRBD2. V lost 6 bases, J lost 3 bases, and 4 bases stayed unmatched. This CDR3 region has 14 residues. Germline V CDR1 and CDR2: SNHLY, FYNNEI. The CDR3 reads CASRPGTSGYEQYF. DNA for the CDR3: TGTGCCAGCAGACCCGGGACTAGCGGCTACGAGCAGTACTTC.

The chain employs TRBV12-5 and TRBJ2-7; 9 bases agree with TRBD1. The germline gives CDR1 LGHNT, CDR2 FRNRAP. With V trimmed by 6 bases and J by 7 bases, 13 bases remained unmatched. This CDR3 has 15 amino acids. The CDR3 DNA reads TGTGCTAGTGGCCAGTGGATACAGGGGGCAGGGGAGCAGTACTTC. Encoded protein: CASGQWIQGAGEQYF.

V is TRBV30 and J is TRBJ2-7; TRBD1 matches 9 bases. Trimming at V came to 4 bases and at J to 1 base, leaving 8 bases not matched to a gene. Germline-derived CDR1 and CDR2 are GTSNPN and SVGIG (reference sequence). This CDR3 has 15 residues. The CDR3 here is CAWKAGTGPSYEQYF. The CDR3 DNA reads TGTGCCTGGAAAGCAGGGACAGGGCCTTCCTACGAGCAGTACTTC.

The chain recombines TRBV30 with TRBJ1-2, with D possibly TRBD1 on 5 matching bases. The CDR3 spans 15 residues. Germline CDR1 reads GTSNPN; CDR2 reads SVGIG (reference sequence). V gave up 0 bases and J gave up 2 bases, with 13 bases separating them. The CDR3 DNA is TGTGCCTGGAGTGTAGCCCTCAGGGTAAACTATGGCTACACCTTC. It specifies CAWSVALRVNYGYTF.

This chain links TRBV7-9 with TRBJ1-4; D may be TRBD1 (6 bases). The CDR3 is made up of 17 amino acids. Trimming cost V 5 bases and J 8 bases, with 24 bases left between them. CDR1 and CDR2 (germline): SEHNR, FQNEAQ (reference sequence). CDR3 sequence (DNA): TGTGCCAGCAGCCCCCTCCCCGCGGGGGGCGTAGGGGAAAAACTGTTTTTT. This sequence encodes CASSPLPAGGVGEKLFF. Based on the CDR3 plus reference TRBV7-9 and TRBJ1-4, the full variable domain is DTGVSQNPRHKITKRGQNVTFRCDPISEHNRLYWYRQTLGQGPEFLTYFQNEAQLEKSRLLSDRFSAERPKGSFSTLEIQRTEQGDSAMYLCASSPLPAGGVGEKLFFGSGTQLSVL.

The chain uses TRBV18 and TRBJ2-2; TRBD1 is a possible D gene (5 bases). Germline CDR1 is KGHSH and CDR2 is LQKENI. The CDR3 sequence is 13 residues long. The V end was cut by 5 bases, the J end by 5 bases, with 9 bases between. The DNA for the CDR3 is TGTGCCAGCTCATTACAGGTGACCGGGGAGCTGTTTTTT. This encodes CASSLQVTGELFF.

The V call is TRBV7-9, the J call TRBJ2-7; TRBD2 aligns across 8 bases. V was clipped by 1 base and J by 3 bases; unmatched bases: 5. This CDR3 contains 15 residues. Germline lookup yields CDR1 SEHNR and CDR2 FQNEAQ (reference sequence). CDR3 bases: TGTGCCAGCAGCTTAGGCAGCGGGGGATACTACGAGCAGTACTTC. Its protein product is CASSLGSGGYYEQYF. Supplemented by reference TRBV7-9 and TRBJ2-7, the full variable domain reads DTGVSQNPRHKITKRGQNVTFRCDPISEHNRLYWYRQTLGQGPEFLTYFQNEAQLEKSRLLSDRFSAERPKGSFSTLEIQRTEQGDSAMYLCASSLGSGGYYEQYFGPGTRLTVT.

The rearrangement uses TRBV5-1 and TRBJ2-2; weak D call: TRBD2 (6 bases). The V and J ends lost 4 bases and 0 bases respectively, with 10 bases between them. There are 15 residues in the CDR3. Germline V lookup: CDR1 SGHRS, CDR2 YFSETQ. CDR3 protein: CASSTWTTNTGELFF. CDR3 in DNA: TGCGCCAGCAGCACCTGGACTACGAACACCGGGGAGCTGTTTTTT.

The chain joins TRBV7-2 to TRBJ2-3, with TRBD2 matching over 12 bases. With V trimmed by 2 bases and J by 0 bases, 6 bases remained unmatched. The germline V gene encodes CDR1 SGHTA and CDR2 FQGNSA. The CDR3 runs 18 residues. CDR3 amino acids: CASSLSTSGGASTDTQYF. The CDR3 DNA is TGTGCCAGCAGCTTATCGACTAGCGGGGGTGCTAGCACAGATACGCAGTATTTT.

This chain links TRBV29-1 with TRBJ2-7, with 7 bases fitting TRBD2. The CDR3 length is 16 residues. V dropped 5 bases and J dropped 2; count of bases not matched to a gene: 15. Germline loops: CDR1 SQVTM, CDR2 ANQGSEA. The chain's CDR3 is CSVSYTPSGAAYEQYF. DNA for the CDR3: TGCAGCGTTTCCTACACCCCCAGCGGGGCCGCCTACGAGCAGTACTTC.

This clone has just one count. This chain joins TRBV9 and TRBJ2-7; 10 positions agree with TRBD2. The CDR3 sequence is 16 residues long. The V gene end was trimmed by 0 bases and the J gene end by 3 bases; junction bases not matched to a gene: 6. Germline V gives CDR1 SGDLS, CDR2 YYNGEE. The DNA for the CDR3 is TGTGCCAGCAGCGTAGGCGAGACTAGCGGGTACTACGAGCAGTACTTC. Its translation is CASSVGETSGYYEQYF.

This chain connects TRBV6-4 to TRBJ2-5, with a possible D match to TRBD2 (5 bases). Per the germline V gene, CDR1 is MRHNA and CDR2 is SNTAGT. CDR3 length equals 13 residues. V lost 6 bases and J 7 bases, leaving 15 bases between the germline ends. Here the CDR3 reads CASSETGVGTQYF. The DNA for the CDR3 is TGTGCCAGCAGCGAAACCGGGGTGGGGACCCAGTACTTC.

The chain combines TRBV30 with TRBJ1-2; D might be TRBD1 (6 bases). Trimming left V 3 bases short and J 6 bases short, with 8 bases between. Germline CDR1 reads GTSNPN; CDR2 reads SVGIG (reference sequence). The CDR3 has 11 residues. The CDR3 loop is CAWSRTDGYTF. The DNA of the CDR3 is TGTGCCTGGAGCAGGACAGATGGCTACACCTTC.

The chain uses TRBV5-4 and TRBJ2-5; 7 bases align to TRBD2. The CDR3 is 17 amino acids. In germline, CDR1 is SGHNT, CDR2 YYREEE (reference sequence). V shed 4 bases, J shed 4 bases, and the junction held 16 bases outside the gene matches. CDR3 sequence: CASSPWEGSIVVETQYF. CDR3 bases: TGTGCCAGCAGCCCCTGGGAGGGGAGCATCGTAGTAGAGACCCAGTACTTC. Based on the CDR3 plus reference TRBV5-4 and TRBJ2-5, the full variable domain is ETGVTQSPTHLIKTRGQQVTLRCSSQSGHNTVSWYQQALGQGPQFIFQYYREEENGRGNFPPRFSGLQFPNYSSELNVNALELDDSALYLCASSPWEGSIVVETQYFGPGTRLLVL.

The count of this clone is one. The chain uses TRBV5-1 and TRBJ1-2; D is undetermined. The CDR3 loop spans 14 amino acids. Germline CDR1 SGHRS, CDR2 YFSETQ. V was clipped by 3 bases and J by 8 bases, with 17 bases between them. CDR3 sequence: CASSSGPGLWGYTF. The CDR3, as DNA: TGCGCCAGCAGCTCCGGACCGGGGTTGTGGGGCTACACCTTC.

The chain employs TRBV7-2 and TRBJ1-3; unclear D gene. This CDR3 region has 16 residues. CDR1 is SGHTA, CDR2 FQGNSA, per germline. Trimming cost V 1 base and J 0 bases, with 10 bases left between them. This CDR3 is CASSLVQAISGNTIYF. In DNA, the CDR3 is TGTGCCAGCAGCTTAGTTCAGGCCATCTCTGGAAACACCATATATTTT.

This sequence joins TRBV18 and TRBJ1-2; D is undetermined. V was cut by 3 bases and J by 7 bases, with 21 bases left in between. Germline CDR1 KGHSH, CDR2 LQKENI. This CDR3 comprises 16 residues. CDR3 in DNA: TGTGCCAGCTCACCGAGGGTTGACCACACCTCGGGTGGCTACACCTTC. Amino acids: CASSPRVDHTSGGYTF.

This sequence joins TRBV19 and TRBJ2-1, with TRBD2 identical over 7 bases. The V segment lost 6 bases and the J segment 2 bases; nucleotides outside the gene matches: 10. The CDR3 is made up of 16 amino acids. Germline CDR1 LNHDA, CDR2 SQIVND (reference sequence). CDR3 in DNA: TGTGCCAGTAGCCGTAGAGGGGAGGGTACCTACAATGAGCAGTTCTTC. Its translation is CASSRRGEGTYNEQFF.

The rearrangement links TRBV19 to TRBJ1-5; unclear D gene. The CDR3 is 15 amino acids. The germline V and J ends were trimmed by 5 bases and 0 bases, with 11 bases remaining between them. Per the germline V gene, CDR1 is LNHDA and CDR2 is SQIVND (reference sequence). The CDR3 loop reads CASSVSTYSNQPQHF. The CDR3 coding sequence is TGTGCCAGTAGTGTCTCTACTTATAGCAATCAGCCCCAGCATTTT. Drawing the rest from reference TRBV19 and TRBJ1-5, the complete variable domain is DGGITQSPKYLFRKEGQNVTLSCEQNLNHDAMYWYRQDPGQGLRLIYYSQIVNDFQKGDIAEGYSVSREKKESFPLTVTSAQKNPTAFYLCASSVSTYSNQPQHFGDGTRLSIL.

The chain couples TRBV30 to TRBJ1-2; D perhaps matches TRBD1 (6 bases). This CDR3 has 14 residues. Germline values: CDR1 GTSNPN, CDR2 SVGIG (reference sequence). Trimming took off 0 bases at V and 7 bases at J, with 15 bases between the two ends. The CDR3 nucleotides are TGTGCCTGGAGTGTAGAGGGGGAAGGACCTGGCTACACCTTC. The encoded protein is CAWSVEGEGPGYTF.

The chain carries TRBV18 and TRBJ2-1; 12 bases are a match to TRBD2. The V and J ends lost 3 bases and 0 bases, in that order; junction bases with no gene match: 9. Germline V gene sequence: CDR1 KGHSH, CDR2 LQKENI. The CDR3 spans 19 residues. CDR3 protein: CASSPGTSGPSSSYNEQFF. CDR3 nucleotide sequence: TGTGCCAGCTCACCCGGGACTAGCGGGCCTTCCAGCTCCTACAATGAGCAGTTCTTC.

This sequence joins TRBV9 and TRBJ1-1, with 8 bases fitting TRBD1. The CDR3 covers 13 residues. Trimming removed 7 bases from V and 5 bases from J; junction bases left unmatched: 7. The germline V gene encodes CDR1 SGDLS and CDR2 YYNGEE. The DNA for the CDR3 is TGTGCCAGCGGGACACAGGGGGGGACTGAAGCTTTCTTT. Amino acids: CASGTQGGTEAFF.

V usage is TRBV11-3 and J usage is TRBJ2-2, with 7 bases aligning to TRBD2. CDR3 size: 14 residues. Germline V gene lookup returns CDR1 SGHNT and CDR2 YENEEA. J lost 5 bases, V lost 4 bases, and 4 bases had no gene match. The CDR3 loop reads CASSSQGGTGELFF. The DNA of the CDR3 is TGTGCCAGCAGCTCCCAGGGAGGGACCGGGGAGCTGTTTTTT.

CDR3 in DNA: TGTGCCTGGAGTCCTTGGGACAGGGCCTCCTACAATGAGCAGTTCTTC. It yields the protein CAWSPWDRASYNEQFF. This chain connects TRBV30 to TRBJ2-1; TRBD1 agrees at 9 bases. Germline CDR1 is GTSNPN and CDR2 is SVGIG (reference sequence). The ends lost 2 bases at V and 0 bases at J; junction bases unmatched: 5. This CDR3 has 16 residues.

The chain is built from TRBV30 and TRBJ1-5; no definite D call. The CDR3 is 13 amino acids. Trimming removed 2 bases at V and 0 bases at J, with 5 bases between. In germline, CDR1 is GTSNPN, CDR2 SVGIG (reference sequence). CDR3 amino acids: CAWSSVSNQPQHF. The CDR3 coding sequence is TGTGCCTGGAGTTCGGTTAGCAATCAGCCCCAGCATTTT.

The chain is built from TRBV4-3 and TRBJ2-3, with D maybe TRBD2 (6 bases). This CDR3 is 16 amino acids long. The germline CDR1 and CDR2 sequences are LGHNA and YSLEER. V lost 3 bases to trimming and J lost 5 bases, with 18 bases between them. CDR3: CASSQEGRLAGDTQYF. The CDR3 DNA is TGCGCCAGCAGCCAGGAGGGGAGGCTAGCAGGAGATACGCAGTATTTT.